This TCR beta chain was obtained from a study of shared T cell receptors in the human thymus. V was clipped by 3 bases and J by 6 bases, with 12 bases between them. The CDR3 totals 13 residues. CDR1 and CDR2 (germline): GTSNPN, SVGIG (reference sequence). Sequencing used immunoSEQ multiplex PCR; TCRdb keeps in-frame clones, though not all of them. The sample holds about 500,000 clones, about 80% seen once. These data were also filed under a second study, of human thymus T cells. From that second work: Thymic and blood repertoires seemed to favor certain V and J genes.

V usage is TRBV30 and J usage is TRBJ1-5; the D gene is possibly TRBD1 (6 bases). The specimen was thymocytes. The TCR originated in a boy under two years old with a congenital heart defect. The CDR3 region has the DNA TGTGCCTGGAGGGCCAGGGGCCTTCAGCCCCAGCATTTT. Amino acids: CAWRARGLQPQHF.